This T cell receptor beta chain was retrieved from a study of cytomegalovirus exposure and HLA in healthy donors. Germline CDR1 is LGHNT and CDR2 is FRNRAP. Germline trimming cut 3 bases from V and 2 bases from J; bases unmatched to any gene: 9. The CDR3 consists of 17 residues. PCR primers comprised 60 Vbeta and 13 Jbeta primers. As handled by the study authors: In a later analysis, some 80 million unique TCR beta chains included roughly 11 million shared by two or more donors. The method was immunoSEQ multiplex PCR; TCRdb's version includes in-frame clones alone and lacks a portion of them. The V and J calls and clone size are taken from that table; D and trimming were inferred from the DNA. The data hold under 300,000 clones, with around 80% observed a single time. Study observations and caveats: The Asian-associated ancestry cluster reportedly had fewer N-insertions than the roughly 670-donor mean in a later analysis.

With respect to this clone: Antigen: not known.

The TCR comes from a woman aged 60 to 75 in good health and CMV-seropositive. The sequenced sample consisted of PBMCs. The chain joins TRBV12-5 to TRBJ2-7, with 11 bases that match TRBD2. This chain's CDR3 is CASGFRYLAGGPYEQYF. The CDR3 bases are TGTGCTAGTGGTTTCCGCTACTTAGCGGGAGGGCCCTACGAGCAGTACTTC.